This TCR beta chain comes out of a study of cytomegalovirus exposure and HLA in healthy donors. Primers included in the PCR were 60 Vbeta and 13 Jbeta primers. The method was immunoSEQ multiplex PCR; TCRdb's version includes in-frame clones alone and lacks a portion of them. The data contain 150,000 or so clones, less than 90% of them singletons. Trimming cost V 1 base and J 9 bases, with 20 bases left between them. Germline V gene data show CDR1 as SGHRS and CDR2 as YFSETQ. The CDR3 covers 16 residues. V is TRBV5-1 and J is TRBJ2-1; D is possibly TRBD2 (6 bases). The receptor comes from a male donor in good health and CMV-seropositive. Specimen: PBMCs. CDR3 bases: TGCGCCAGCAGCTTGAGGCGACCCGGGAGTGGGAGTGAGCAGTTCTTC. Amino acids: CASSLRRPGSGSEQFF.